The 3 T cell receptor beta chains given below trace back to one sample, sequenced in a study of cytomegalovirus exposure and HLA in healthy donors. 13 Jbeta primers and 60 Vbeta primers were used for the PCR. Data came from immunoSEQ multiplex PCR; TCRdb stores just in-frame clones and leaves some out. The profile shows 200,000 to 300,000 clones, 70% to 90% of them singletons. The sample was PBMCs. These receptors all stem from a woman aged 40 to 50 in good health and CMV-seropositive.

The chain combines TRBV27 with TRBJ2-7; 10 bases match TRBD1. With V trimmed by 6 bases and J by 0 bases, 5 bases remained unmatched. CDR3 size: 15 residues. Germline loops: CDR1 MNHEY, CDR2 SMNVEV (reference sequence). This chain's CDR3 is CASRTGQGISYEQYF. As DNA, the CDR3 is TGTGCCAGCAGGACGGGACAGGGGATCTCCTACGAGCAGTACTTC.

The chain carries TRBV10-3 and TRBJ2-1; 8 bases agree with TRBD2. The CDR3 totals 13 residues. CDR1 ENHRY and CDR2 SYGVKD come from the germline V gene. The trim removed 8 bases at V and 7 bases at J, leaving 7 bases unmatched. The CDR3 spells CAIGTRKGNEQFF. The CDR3, as DNA: TGTGCCATCGGGACTAGAAAAGGGAATGAGCAGTTCTTC.

This clone was detected only once. The chain carries TRBV5-1 and TRBJ2-7; 10 nucleotides align to TRBD1. This CDR3 is 14 amino acids long. CDR1 SGHRS and CDR2 YFSETQ come from the germline V gene. J lost 3 bases, V lost 4 bases, and 4 bases had no gene match. CDR3 coding DNA: TGCGCCAGCAGCAGAGGGACAGGGGACTACGAGCAGTACTTC. Translated, it gives CASSRGTGDYEQYF.